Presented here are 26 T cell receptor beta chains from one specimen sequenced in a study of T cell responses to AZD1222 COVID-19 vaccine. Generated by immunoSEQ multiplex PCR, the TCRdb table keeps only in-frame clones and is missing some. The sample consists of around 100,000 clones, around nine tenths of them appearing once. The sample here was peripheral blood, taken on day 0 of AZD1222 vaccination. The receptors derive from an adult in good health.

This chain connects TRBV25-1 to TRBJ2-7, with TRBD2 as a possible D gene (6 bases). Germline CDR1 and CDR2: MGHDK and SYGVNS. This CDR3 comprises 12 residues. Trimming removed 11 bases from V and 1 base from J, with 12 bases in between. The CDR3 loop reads CAGGTDSYEQYF. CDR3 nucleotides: TGTGCCGGGGGGACTGATTCCTACGAGCAGTACTTC.

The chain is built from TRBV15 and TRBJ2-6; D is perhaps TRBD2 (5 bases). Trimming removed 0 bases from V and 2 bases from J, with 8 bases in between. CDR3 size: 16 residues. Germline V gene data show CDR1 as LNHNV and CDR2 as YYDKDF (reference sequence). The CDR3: CATSRERAPGANVLTF. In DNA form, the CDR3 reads TGTGCCACCAGCAGAGAGCGGGCCCCTGGGGCCAACGTCCTGACTTTC.

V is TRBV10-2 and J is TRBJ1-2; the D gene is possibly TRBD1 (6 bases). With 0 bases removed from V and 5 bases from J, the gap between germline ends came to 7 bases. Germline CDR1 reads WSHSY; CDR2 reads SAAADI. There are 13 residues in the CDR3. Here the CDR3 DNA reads TGCGCCAGCAGTGAGTCGGGACATTATGGCTACACCTTC. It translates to CASSESGHYGYTF.

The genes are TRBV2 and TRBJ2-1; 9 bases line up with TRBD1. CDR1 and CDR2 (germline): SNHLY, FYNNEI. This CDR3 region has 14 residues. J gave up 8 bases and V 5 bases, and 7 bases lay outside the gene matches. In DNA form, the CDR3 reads TGTGCCAGCAGTTTACAGGGGGCGCGGGATGAGCAGTTCTTC. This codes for CASSLQGARDEQFF.

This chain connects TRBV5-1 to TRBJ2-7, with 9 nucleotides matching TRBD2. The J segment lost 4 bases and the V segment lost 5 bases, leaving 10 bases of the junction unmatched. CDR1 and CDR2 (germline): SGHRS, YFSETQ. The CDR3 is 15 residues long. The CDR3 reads CASRDWVAGEYEQYF. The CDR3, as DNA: TGCGCCAGCAGAGATTGGGTAGCGGGGGAATACGAGCAGTACTTC.

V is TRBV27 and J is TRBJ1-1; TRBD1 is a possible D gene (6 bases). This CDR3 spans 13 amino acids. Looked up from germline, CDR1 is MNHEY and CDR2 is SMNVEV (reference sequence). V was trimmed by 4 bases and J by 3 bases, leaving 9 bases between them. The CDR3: CASSWYRDTEAFF. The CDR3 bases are TGTGCCAGCAGTTGGTACAGGGACACTGAAGCTTTCTTT.

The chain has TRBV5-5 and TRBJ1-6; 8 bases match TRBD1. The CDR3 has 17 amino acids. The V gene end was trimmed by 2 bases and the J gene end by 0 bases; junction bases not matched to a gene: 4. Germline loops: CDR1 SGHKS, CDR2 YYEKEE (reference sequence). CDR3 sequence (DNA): TGTGCCAGCAGCTTCGGGACAGGAGACTCCTATAATTCACCCCTCCACTTT. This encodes CASSFGTGDSYNSPLHF.

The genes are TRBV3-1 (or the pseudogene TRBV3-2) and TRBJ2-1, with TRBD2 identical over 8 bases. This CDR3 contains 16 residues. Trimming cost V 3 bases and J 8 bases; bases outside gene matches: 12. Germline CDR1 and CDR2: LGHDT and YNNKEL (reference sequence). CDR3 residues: CASSHSWASGQYEQFF. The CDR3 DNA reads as TGTGCCAGCAGCCACTCCTGGGCTAGCGGGCAGTATGAGCAGTTCTTC.

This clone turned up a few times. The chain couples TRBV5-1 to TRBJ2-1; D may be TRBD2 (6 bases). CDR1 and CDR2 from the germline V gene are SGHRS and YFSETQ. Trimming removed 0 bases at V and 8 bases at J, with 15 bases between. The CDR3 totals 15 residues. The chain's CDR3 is CASSLGLASGYEQFF. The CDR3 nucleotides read TGCGCCAGCAGCTTGGGCCTAGCGTCCGGGTATGAGCAGTTCTTC.

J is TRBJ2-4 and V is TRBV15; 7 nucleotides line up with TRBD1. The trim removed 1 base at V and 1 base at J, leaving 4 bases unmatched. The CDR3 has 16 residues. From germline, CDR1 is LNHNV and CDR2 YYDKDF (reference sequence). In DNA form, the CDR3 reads TGTGCCACCAGCAGAGCAAAACAGGGGGCCAAAAACATTCAGTACTTC. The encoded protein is CATSRAKQGAKNIQYF.

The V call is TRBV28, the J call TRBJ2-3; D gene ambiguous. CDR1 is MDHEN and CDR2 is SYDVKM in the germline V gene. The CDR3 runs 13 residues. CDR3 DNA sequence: TGTGCTTCAAAACCCCCTAGCACAGATACGCAGTATTTT. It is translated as CASKPPSTDTQYF. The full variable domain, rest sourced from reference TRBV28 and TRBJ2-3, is DVKVTQSSRYLVKRTGEKVFLECVQDMDHENMFWYRQDPGLGLRLIYFSYDVKMKEKGDIPEGYSVSREKKERFSLILESASTNQTSMYLCASKPPSTDTQYFGPGTRLTVL.

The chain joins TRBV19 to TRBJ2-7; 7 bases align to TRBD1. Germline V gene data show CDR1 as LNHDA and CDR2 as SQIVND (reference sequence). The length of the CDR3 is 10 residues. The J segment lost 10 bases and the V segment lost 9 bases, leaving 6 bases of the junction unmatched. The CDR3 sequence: CARPDRVQYF. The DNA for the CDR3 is TGTGCCAGGCCCGACAGGGTACAGTACTTC. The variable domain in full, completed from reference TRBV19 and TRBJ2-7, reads DGGITQSPKYLFRKEGQNVTLSCEQNLNHDAMYWYRQDPGQGLRLIYYSQIVNDFQKGDIAEGYSVSREKKESFPLTVTSAQKNPTAFYLCARPDRVQYFGPGTRLTVT.

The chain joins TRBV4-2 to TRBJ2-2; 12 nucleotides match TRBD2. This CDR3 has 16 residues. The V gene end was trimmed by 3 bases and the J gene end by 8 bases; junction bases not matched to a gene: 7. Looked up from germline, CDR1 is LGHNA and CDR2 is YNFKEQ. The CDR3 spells CASSQVTSGSSGELFF. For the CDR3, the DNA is TGTGCCAGCAGCCAGGTGACTAGCGGGAGTTCGGGGGAGCTGTTTTTT.

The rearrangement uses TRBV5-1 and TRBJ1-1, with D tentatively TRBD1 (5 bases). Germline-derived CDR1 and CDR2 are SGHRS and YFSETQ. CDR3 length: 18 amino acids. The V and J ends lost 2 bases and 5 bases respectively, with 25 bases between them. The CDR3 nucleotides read TGCGCCAGCAGCTTTGCAACTTCCGGAACCACCCGGGGGACTGAAGCTTTCTTT. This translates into CASSFATSGTTRGTEAFF. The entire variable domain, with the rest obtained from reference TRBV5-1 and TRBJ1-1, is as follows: KAGVTQTPRYLIKTRGQQVTLSCSPISGHRSVSWYQQTPGQGLQFLFEYFSETQRNKGNFPGRFSGRQFSNSRSEMNVSTLELGDSALYLCASSFATSGTTRGTEAFFGQGTRLTVV.

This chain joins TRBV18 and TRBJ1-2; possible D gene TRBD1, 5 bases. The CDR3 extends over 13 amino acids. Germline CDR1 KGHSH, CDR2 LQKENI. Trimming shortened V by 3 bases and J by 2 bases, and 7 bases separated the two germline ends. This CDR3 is CASSPDSNYGYTF. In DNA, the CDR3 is TGTGCCAGCTCACCCGACAGCAACTATGGCTACACCTTC.

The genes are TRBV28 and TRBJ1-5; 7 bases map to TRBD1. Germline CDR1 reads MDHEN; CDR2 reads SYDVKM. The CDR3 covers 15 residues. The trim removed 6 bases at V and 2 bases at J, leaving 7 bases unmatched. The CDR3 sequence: CASSPSTGGNQPQHF. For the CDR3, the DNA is TGTGCCAGCAGCCCATCAACAGGGGGCAATCAGCCCCAGCATTTT.

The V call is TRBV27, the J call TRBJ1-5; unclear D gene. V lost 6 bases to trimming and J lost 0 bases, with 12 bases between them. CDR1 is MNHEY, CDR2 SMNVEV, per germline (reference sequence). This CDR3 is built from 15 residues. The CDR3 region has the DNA TGTGCCAGCAGCCGAACACCTTTTAGCAATCAGCCCCAGCATTTT. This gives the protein CASSRTPFSNQPQHF.

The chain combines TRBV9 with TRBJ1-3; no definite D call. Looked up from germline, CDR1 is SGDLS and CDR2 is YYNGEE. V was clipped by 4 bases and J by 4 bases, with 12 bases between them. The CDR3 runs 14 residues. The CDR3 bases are TGTGCCAGCAGCCCTATTAGAGAGGGAAACACCATATATTTT. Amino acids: CASSPIREGNTIYF.

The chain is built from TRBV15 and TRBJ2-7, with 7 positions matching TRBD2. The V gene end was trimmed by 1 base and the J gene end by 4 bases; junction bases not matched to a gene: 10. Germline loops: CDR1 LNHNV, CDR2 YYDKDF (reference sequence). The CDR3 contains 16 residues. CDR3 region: CATSRGEGGIRYEQYF. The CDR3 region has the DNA TGTGCCACCAGCAGAGGGGAGGGCGGGATTCGGTACGAGCAGTACTTC.

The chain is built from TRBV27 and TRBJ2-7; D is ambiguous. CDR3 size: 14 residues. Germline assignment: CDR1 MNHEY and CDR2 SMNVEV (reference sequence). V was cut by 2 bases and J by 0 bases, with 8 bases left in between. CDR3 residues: CASSLTSLSYEQYF. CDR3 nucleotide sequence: TGTGCCAGCAGTTTAACCAGCCTCTCCTACGAGCAGTACTTC.

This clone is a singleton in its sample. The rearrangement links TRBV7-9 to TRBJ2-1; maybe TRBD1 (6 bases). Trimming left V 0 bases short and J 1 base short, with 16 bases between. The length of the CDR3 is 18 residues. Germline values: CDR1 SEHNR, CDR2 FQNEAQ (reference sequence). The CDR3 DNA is TGTGCCAGCAGCTTAGCGCGAGTTACAGGGTGGTCCTACAATGAGCAGTTCTTC. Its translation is CASSLARVTGWSYNEQFF.

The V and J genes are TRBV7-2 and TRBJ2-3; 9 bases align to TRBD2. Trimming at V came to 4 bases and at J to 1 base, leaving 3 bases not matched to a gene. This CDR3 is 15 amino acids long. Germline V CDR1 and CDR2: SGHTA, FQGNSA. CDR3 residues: CASSYIAGGTDTQYF. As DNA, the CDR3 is TGTGCCAGCAGCTATATAGCGGGAGGCACAGATACGCAGTATTTT.

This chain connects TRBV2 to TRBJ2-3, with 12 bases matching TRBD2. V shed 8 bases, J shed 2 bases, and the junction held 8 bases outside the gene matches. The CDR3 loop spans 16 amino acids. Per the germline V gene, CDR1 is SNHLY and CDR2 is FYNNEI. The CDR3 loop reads CASESGLAGNTDTQYF. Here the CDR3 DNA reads TGTGCCAGCGAATCCGGACTAGCGGGGAACACAGATACGCAGTATTTT. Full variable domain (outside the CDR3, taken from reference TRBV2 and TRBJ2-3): EPEVTQTPSHQVTQMGQEVILRCVPISNHLYFYWYRQILGQKVEFLVSFYNNEISEKSEIFDDQFSVERPDGSNFTLKIRSTKLEDSAMYFCASESGLAGNTDTQYFGPGTRLTVL.

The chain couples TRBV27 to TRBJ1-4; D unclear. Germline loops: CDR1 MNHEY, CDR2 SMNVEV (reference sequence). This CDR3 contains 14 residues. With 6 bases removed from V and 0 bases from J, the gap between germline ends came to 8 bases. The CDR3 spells CASRDRATNEKLFF. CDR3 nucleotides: TGTGCCAGCAGGGACCGTGCAACTAATGAAAAACTGTTTTTT.

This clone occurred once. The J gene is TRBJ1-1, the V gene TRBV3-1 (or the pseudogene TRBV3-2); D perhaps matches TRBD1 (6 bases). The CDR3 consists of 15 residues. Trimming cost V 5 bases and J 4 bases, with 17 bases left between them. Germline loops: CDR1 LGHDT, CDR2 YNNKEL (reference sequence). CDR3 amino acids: CASSEGGRGGTEAFF. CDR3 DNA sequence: TGTGCCAGCAGCGAGGGGGGCAGGGGAGGCACTGAAGCTTTCTTT.

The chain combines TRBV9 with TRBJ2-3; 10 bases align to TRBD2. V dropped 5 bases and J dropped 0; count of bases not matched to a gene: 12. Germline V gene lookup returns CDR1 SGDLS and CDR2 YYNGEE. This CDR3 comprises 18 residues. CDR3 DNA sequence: TGTGCCAGCAGGAACTCCGGGACTAGCGATCTTAGCACAGATACGCAGTATTTT. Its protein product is CASRNSGTSDLSTDTQYF.